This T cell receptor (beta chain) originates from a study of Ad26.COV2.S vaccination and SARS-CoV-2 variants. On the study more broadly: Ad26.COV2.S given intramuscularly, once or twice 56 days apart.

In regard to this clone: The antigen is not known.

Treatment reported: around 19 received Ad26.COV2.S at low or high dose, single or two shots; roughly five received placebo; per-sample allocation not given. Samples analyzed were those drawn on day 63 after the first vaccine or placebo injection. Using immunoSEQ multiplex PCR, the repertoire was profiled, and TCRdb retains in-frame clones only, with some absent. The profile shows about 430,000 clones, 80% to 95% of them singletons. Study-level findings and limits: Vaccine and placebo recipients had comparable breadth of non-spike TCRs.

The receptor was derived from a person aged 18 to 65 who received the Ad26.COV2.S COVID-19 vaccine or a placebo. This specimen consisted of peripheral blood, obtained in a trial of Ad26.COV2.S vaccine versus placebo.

In DNA, the CDR3 is TGTGCCAGCAGTTCCCTGGCAGGGTGGAACACTGAAGCTTTCTTT. Residues: CASSSLAGWNTEAFF. The rearrangement uses TRBV6-5 and TRBJ1-1; D is possibly TRBD1 (5 bases). Trimming cost V 4 bases and J 1 base, with 13 bases left between them. CDR3 length: 15 amino acids. Germline values: CDR1 MNHEY, CDR2 SVGAGI.